This entry lists 8 T cell receptor beta chains sequenced from one sample in a study of cytomegalovirus exposure and HLA in healthy donors. PCR primers comprised 60 Vbeta and 13 Jbeta primers. TCRdb's table, derived via immunoSEQ multiplex PCR, lists solely in-frame clones and lacks some. The table has some 190,000 clones, around 85% seen once. Sequencing input: PBMCs. The receptors were sampled from a boy aged 2 to 10 in good health and CMV-seronegative.

This chain uses TRBV9 with TRBJ2-5, with a tentative D call TRBD2 (6 bases). With 4 bases removed from V and 5 bases from J, the gap between germline ends came to 15 bases. Germline loops: CDR1 SGDLS, CDR2 YYNGEE. This CDR3 is built from 14 residues. CDR3 nucleotide sequence: TGTGCCAGCAGCCCTGCGGGGAATCGGGAGACCCAGTACTTC. It encodes CASSPAGNRETQYF. Together with reference TRBV9 and TRBJ2-5, the CDR3 gives the full variable domain: DSGVTQTPKHLITATGQRVTLRCSPRSGDLSVYWYQQSLDQGLQFLIQYYNGEERAKGNILERFSAQQFPDLHSELNLSSLELGDSALYFCASSPAGNRETQYFGPGTRLLVL.

CDR3 bases: TGTGCCAGCAGCTTATCCAGGGGGGCGCGCTATGGCTACACCTTC. Translation: CASSLSRGARYGYTF. The chain joins TRBV7-9 to TRBJ1-2; TRBD1 aligns across 7 bases. The germline V gene has CDR1 SEHNR and CDR2 FQNEAQ (reference sequence). V trimming: 2 bases; J trimming: 4 bases; junction bases outside the gene matches: 7. The length of the CDR3 is 15 residues.

The chain uses TRBV28 and TRBJ2-1, with TRBD2 matching over 15 bases. The germline V gene has CDR1 MDHEN and CDR2 SYDVKM. CDR3 length: 19 amino acids. J was trimmed by 0 bases and V by 6 bases; bases with no gene match: 9. CDR3 DNA sequence: TGTGCCAGCAGGGGGACTAGCGGGGGGTTTACTAGCTCCTACAATGAGCAGTTCTTC. This codes for CASRGTSGGFTSSYNEQFF.

The chain joins TRBV6-1 to TRBJ2-2, with 8 bases fitting TRBD2. The CDR3 consists of 16 residues. The V gene end was trimmed by 2 bases and the J gene end by 0 bases; junction bases not matched to a gene: 2. Germline values: CDR1 MNHNS, CDR2 SASEGT. For the CDR3, the DNA is TGTGCCAGCAGTGAAATCGGGGGGGCGAACACCGGGGAGCTGTTTTTT. It encodes CASSEIGGANTGELFF.

This chain uses TRBV7-6 with TRBJ2-1, with 8 positions matching TRBD2. The CDR3 length is 16 residues. Trimming cost V 1 base and J 7 bases; bases outside gene matches: 9. Germline lookup yields CDR1 SGHVS and CDR2 FNYEAQ. The CDR3 DNA reads TGTGCCAGCAGCTTAGAGTGGAGCGGGGGTGGAAATGAGCAGTTCTTC. Translated, it gives CASSLEWSGGGNEQFF.

The chain couples TRBV20-1 to TRBJ1-1; 7 nucleotides align to TRBD1. Unmatched junction bases numbered 7, after V lost 4 bases and J lost 11 bases. This CDR3 has 11 residues. Germline V CDR1 and CDR2: DFQATT, SNEGSKA (reference sequence). CDR3 coding DNA: TGCAGTGCTAAAGATACAGGGGTTGCTTTCTTT. It codes for CSAKDTGVAFF.

J is TRBJ1-6 and V is TRBV5-1; possibly TRBD1 for D (5 bases). Germline-derived CDR1 and CDR2 are SGHRS and YFSETQ. V gave up 7 bases and J gave up 3 bases, with 17 bases separating them. CDR3 length equals 16 residues. CDR3 in amino acids: CASSPVVQGYNSPLHF. The CDR3 DNA follows: TGCGCCAGCTCCCCGGTGGTCCAGGGCTATAATTCACCCCTCCACTTT.

The V and J genes are TRBV5-1 and TRBJ2-3, with 9 bases identical to TRBD2. CDR1 and CDR2 from the germline V gene are SGHRS and YFSETQ. The CDR3 extends over 16 amino acids. The V and J ends lost 4 bases and 6 bases, in that order; junction bases with no gene match: 12. CDR3 residues: CASSPPRAGGPDTQYF. CDR3 nucleotides: TGCGCCAGCAGCCCCCCGCGAGCGGGGGGCCCCGATACGCAGTATTTT.